Listed here is a single T cell receptor beta chain. Its antigen is not known. Sequencing was performed with immunoSEQ multiplex PCR; in TCRdb, only in-frame clones are kept and a portion is missing. Seen here are under 95,000 clones, around 90% observed once, and the top ten hold around 15%. These data come from a study of T cell responses to AZD1222 COVID-19 vaccine. About the study: Second-dose schedules of about 4 or about 12 weeks were combined. Regarding the study as a whole: Most donors were white British and more were female, and clonal diversity was possibly underestimated. Baseline serostatus was positive in only a handful of AZD1222 recipients.

The CDR3 extends over 14 amino acids. V was clipped by 0 bases and J by 4 bases, with 7 bases between them. The V gene's germline CDR1 is LGHNA and CDR2 YNFKEQ. The sequence derives from an adult in good health. The chain combines TRBV4-2 with TRBJ1-5; D gene unclear. Here the sequenced sample was peripheral blood, taken on day 0 of AZD1222 vaccination. CDR3: CASSQDAPNQPQHF. The DNA for the CDR3 is TGTGCCAGCAGCCAAGATGCCCCAAATCAGCCCCAGCATTTT.